A selection of T cell receptor beta chains follows, all from one sample in a study of human T cells and chemical hapten exposure. Each CDR3 protein is one row after TCRdb ran MiXCR on the RACE reads. The sample holds 73,000 or so distinct CDR3 sequences, over 6.5% seen once. The material was whole blood, obtained in connection with sensitization to the hapten diphenylcyclopropenone (DPC). These receptors all come from a woman between 50 and 59 years old with alopecia areata. Some clones in this sample may be carry-over from other donors' samples. CDR3s include the opening cysteine and the closing phenylalanine or tryptophan. The D gene is left open where the match is weak. The size entry is marked missing in some rows and otherwise reads once, few, many or a size class.

TRBJ1-5 TRBV20-1 - - CSARGATGTPGEPQHF TGCAGTGCTAGAGGCGCCACCGGGACCCCGGGGGAGCCCCAGCATTTT
TRBJ2-7 TRBV20-1 - - CSANDRYEQYF TGCAGTGCTAACGACCGCTACGAGCAGTACTTC
TRBJ2-5 TRBV28 - many CASRPRPGGETQYF TGTGCCAGCAGGCCCCGACCAGGAGGAGAGACCCAGTACTTC
TRBJ1-5 TRBV7-9 TRBD1 - CASSPSTGAGNQPQHF TGTGCCAGCAGCCCTTCGACAGGGGCGGGCAATCAGCCCCAGCATTTT
TRBJ1-1 TRBV7-9 - many CASSKAGGTEAFF TGTGCCAGCAGCAAAGCTGGGGGCACTGAAGCTTTCTTT
TRBJ2-6 TRBV11-2 - few CASTFDTYSGANVLTF TGTGCCAGCACCTTCGACACTTACTCTGGGGCCAACGTCCTGACTTTC
TRBJ2-7 TRBV20-1 - few CSARDRGGPYEQYF TGCAGTGCTAGAGATCGTGGAGGGCCCTACGAGCAGTACTTC
TRBJ1-2 TRBV7-9 TRBD1 - CASSLAGGKGYTF TGTGCCAGCAGCCTCGCAGGGGGCAAAGGCTACACCTTC
TRBJ2-7 TRBV9 TRBD2 few CASSPGLAAEGQYF TGTGCCAGCAGCCCCGGACTAGCGGCTGAAGGGCAGTACTTC
TRBJ1-3 TRBV20-1 - - CSALTDNYGNTIYF TGCAGTGCTTTGACGGACAACTATGGAAACACCATATATTTT
TRBJ2-5 TRBV27 - few CASSLSGRETQYF TGTGCCAGCAGTTTATCGGGGCGAGAGACCCAGTACTTC
TRBJ2-6 TRBV4-2 - once CASSQDLTPQGLTGANVLTF TGTGCCAGCAGCCAAGATCTGACGCCCCAGGGTCTAACTGGGGCCAACGTCCTGACTTTC
TRBJ1-4 TRBV18 - few CASSQGFHNEKLFF TGTGCCAGCTCACAAGGATTCCATAATGAAAAACTGTTTTTT
TRBJ2-4 TRBV6-2/TRBV6-3 TRBD2 few CASRLAGARDIQYF TGTGCCAGCAGGTTAGCGGGAGCAAGGGACATTCAGTACTTC
TRBJ2-7 TRBV10-3 TRBD2 few CAISGTSGGSYEQYF TGTGCCATCAGTGGGACTAGCGGGGGGTCCTACGAGCAGTACTTC
TRBJ2-7 TRBV20-1 - - CSASISRGTYEQYF TGCAGTGCTAGTATATCGCGGGGTACCTACGAGCAGTACTTC
TRBJ1-4 TRBV28 TRBD1 - CASSFPGTGREKLFF TGTGCCAGCAGTTTTCCCGGGACAGGGAGGGAAAAACTGTTTTTT
TRBJ2-3 TRBV5-6 - - CASSSWGSRSTDTQYF TGTGCCAGCAGCTCCTGGGGGTCTCGCAGCACAGATACGCAGTATTTT
TRBJ2-1 TRBV19 - many CASSITVESTNEQFF TGTGCCAGTAGTATAACGGTGGAGTCTACGAATGAGCAGTTCTTC
TRBJ1-1 TRBV7-9 TRBD1 - CASSFQPAGDRVGTEAFF TGTGCCAGCAGCTTCCAACCCGCGGGGGACAGGGTAGGAACTGAAGCTTTCTTT
TRBJ2-3 TRBV27 TRBD2 - CASSPFPWTSGSTDTQYF TGTGCCAGCAGTCCCTTTCCGTGGACTAGCGGATCTACAGATACGCAGTATTTT
TRBJ2-4 TRBV12-3/TRBV12-4 TRBD1 - CASSLVQGAIQYF TGTGCCAGCAGTTTAGTACAGGGGGCCATTCAGTACTTC
TRBJ1-5 TRBV21-1 - many CASSKCTARNQPQHF TGTGCCAGCAGCAAATGTACAGCTCGCAATCAGCCCCAGCATTTT
TRBJ2-7 TRBV27 - many CASSWAGPYEQYF TGTGCCAGCAGTTGGGCAGGACCCTACGAGCAGTACTTC